This TCR beta chain was sequenced during a study of cytomegalovirus exposure and HLA in healthy donors. Study outcomes and limitations: Exclusion as indistinguishable affected some V segments, including TRBV6-2 and TRBV6-3. DRB1 had the most TCR associations and HLA-C the fewest, a later analysis found, with rates varying by HLA locus. The study labeled 164 TCR beta chains cytomegalovirus-associated.

In the case of this clone: Its antigen is as yet unknown.

From germline, CDR1 is SGHTA and CDR2 FQGNSA. The CDR3 contains 13 residues. V shed 5 bases, J shed 8 bases, and the junction held 6 bases outside the gene matches. This PCR relied on a set of 60 Vbeta primers and 13 Jbeta primers. The protocol was immunoSEQ multiplex PCR, while the TCRdb copy is restricted to in-frame clones and leaves out a portion. This sample has 100,000 or so clones, with approximately 66% found just once. The origin of this receptor is a man aged 35 to 55 in good health and CMV-seropositive. This chain connects TRBV7-2 to TRBJ2-1; 7 bases line up with TRBD2. Material: PBMCs. In DNA, the CDR3 is TGTGCCAGCAGCGCTTGGGCGGGGGATGAGCAGTTCTTC. Its translation: CASSAWAGDEQFF. The variable domain in full, completed from reference TRBV7-2 and TRBJ2-1, reads GAGVSQSPSNKVTEKGKDVELRCDPISGHTALYWYRQSLGQGLEFLIYFQGNSAPDKSGLPSDRFSAERTGGSVSTLTIQRTQQEDSAVYLCASSAWAGDEQFFGPGTRLTVL.